The 27 T cell receptor beta chains below come from one sample, sequenced in a study of neurological immune-mediated disorders. Via MiXCR, TCRdb re-called the 5' RACE reads, giving one row per CDR3 protein. The sample consists of over 60,000 distinct CDR3 sequences, 5.2% of them appearing once. Sample: PBMCs. These receptors came from a woman in her twenties or thirties with multiple sclerosis.

The table lists this clonotype with many counts. The chain links TRBV20-1 to TRBJ2-1; possibly TRBD1 or TRBD2 for D (7 bases each). Germline values: CDR1 DFQATT, CDR2 SNEGSKA (reference sequence). The CDR3 spans 15 residues. V was clipped by 3 bases and J by 6 bases, with 18 bases between them. The chain's CDR3 is CSARPRQGGINEQFF. DNA of the CDR3: TGCAGTGCTAGGCCCCGACAGGGAGGGATCAATGAGCAGTTCTTC.

This clonotype was recorded at least ten times. The CDR3 sequence is CSAPRGAYQETQYF. The CDR3 DNA reads TGCAGTGCGCCTCGGGGGGCCTACCAAGAGACCCAGTACTTC. This chain links TRBV20-1 with TRBJ2-5; D might be TRBD2 (7 bases). Germline V gives CDR1 DFQATT, CDR2 SNEGSKA (reference sequence). V shed 6 bases and J shed 0 bases, with 14 bases lying between them. This CDR3 is 14 amino acids long.

This clonotype was counted at least ten times. This chain joins TRBV7-3 and TRBJ2-2, with D perhaps matching TRBD2 (6 bases). The CDR3 has 16 residues. Germline CDR1 is SGHTA and CDR2 is FQGTGA. V was shortened by 2 bases and J by 0 bases, with 10 bases between the two germline ends. DNA of the CDR3: TGTGCCAGCAGCTTATTGGCGGGGCCGAACACCGGGGAGCTGTTTTTT. This gives the protein CASSLLAGPNTGELFF.

The chain recombines TRBV5-1 with TRBJ1-1; no firm D call. CDR1 SGHRS and CDR2 YFSETQ come from the germline V gene. This CDR3 contains 15 residues. V was pared by 0 bases and J by 1 base, with 10 bases between. The CDR3 sequence is CASSLDPSSNTEAFF. In DNA form, the CDR3 reads TGCGCCAGCAGCTTGGATCCCAGTTCGAACACTGAAGCTTTCTTT.

At least ten counts were recorded for this clonotype. The chain joins TRBV2 to TRBJ1-4, with TRBD1 identical over 9 bases. V gave up 6 bases and J gave up 8 bases; unmatched junction bases: 10. This CDR3 contains 15 residues. Germline V lookup: CDR1 SNHLY, CDR2 FYNNEI. CDR3 sequence (DNA): TGTGCCAGCAGAGGAGGACAGGGGATAGGGGAAAAACTGTTTTTT. Protein: CASRGGQGIGEKLFF.

This clonotype was seen a handful of times. The chain is built from TRBV20-1 and TRBJ2-1, with 9 bases matching TRBD2. J lost 3 bases, V lost 5 bases, and 5 bases had no gene match. CDR3 length: 14 amino acids. Per germline, CDR1 DFQATT and CDR2 SNEGSKA (reference sequence). CDR3 amino acids: CSASRSGSYNEQFF. CDR3 coding DNA: TGCAGTGCTTCCCGTAGCGGGAGCTACAATGAGCAGTTCTTC.

This clonotype came up many times. V usage is TRBV2 and J usage is TRBJ2-1; a possible D gene is TRBD1 (6 bases). Looked up from germline, CDR1 is SNHLY and CDR2 is FYNNEI. Trimming left V 4 bases short and J 7 bases short, with 17 bases between. This CDR3 region has 15 residues. CDR3 in DNA: TGTGCCAGCAGTGCTAATCACCCAGGGACAAATGAGCAGTTCTTC. Translation gives CASSANHPGTNEQFF.

In this sample, this clonotype turned up many times. The chain joins TRBV5-5 to TRBJ2-5; D is perhaps TRBD1 (5 bases). The germline gives CDR1 SGHKS, CDR2 YYEKEE (reference sequence). V was clipped by 0 bases and J by 2 bases, with 17 bases between them. This CDR3 contains 17 residues. Here the CDR3 reads CASSLGPVGAPQETQYF. DNA of the CDR3: TGTGCCAGCAGCTTGGGCCCTGTAGGGGCCCCACAAGAGACCCAGTACTTC. The full variable domain, rest sourced from reference TRBV5-5 and TRBJ2-5, is DAGVTQSPTHLIKTRGQQVTLRCSPISGHKSVSWYQQVLGQGPQFIFQYYEKEERGRGNFPDRFSARQFPNYSSELNVNALLLGDSALYLCASSLGPVGAPQETQYFGPGTRLLVL.

This clonotype has at least ten counts. The chain has TRBV12-3 or TRBV12-4 and TRBJ2-3; 10 bases map to TRBD2. Trimming cost V 7 bases and J 5 bases; bases outside gene matches: 9. The CDR3 covers 15 residues. Written as DNA, the CDR3 is TGTGCCAGCACCAAGCGGGGGGGTAAACGAGATACGCAGTATTTT. Translated: CASTKRGGKRDTQYF.

In this sample, this clonotype turned up many times. V and J are TRBV5-1 and TRBJ2-5; TRBD2 agrees at 9 bases. V was pared by 0 bases and J by 4 bases, with 4 bases of the junction left unmatched. The germline V gene encodes CDR1 SGHRS and CDR2 YFSETQ. The CDR3 spans 15 residues. In nucleotides, the CDR3 is TGCGCCAGCAGCTTGGCCGGTAGCGGGGGAGAGACCCAGTACTTC. This gives the protein CASSLAGSGGETQYF.

In this sample, this clonotype turned up many times. The chain is built from TRBV7-2 and TRBJ2-6; D remains ambiguous. Deletions cut 5 bases from V and 0 bases from J, with 8 bases between. The germline V gene has CDR1 SGHTA and CDR2 FQGNSA. This CDR3 spans 15 amino acids. The DNA of the CDR3 is TGTGCCAGCAGCCCGGCTCTCTCTGGGGCCAACGTCCTGACTTTC. Protein product: CASSPALSGANVLTF.

This clonotype was picked up a small number of times. The chain uses TRBV3-1 and TRBJ1-2; TRBD1 might be the D (5 bases). This CDR3 has 14 residues. V lost 1 base to trimming and J lost 3 bases, with 9 bases between them. Germline lookup yields CDR1 LGHDT and CDR2 YNNKEL (reference sequence). CDR3 coding DNA: TGTGCCAGCAGCCAAGGACAGAGTTACTATGGCTACACCTTC. Amino acids: CASSQGQSYYGYTF.

This clonotype was found many times. V is TRBV2 and J is TRBJ2-5; 7 nucleotides match TRBD1. With V trimmed by 4 bases and J by 5 bases, 10 bases remained unmatched. Germline values: CDR1 SNHLY, CDR2 FYNNEI. The CDR3 runs 15 residues. The CDR3 DNA follows: TGTGCCAGCAGTGCTACGACAGGGAGTGTGGAGACCCAGTACTTC. Protein product: CASSATTGSVETQYF.

This clonotype has ten or more counts. The V and J genes are TRBV3-1 and TRBJ2-7; 9 bases map to TRBD1. J was trimmed by 3 bases and V by 2 bases; bases with no gene match: 2. Germline-derived CDR1 and CDR2 are LGHDT and YNNKEL (reference sequence). The CDR3 totals 14 residues. CDR3 residues: CASSQNRGHYEQYF. Here the CDR3 DNA reads TGTGCCAGCAGCCAAAACAGGGGGCACTACGAGCAGTACTTC.

To note about this clonotype: A much larger clonotype is one base distant, so this may be a read error. V usage is TRBV9 and J usage is TRBJ2-3; 8 bases agree with TRBD1. The CDR3 runs 16 residues. The germline V gene encodes CDR1 SGDLS and CDR2 YYNGEE. This CDR3 reads CASTLMSGGAGDMQYF. For the CDR3, the DNA is TGTGCCAGCACCCTTATGTCAGGGGGCGCTGGGGATATGCAGTATTTT.

The sample holds many counts of this clonotype. V gene TRBV7-8 combines with J gene TRBJ2-2; the D is unclear. CDR3 length: 18 amino acids. CDR1 is SGHVS, CDR2 FQNEAQ, per germline. With 1 base removed from V and 0 bases from J, the gap between germline ends came to 15 bases. The CDR3, as DNA: TGTGCCAGCAGCTTAGAATGGATGACGGTCGCGAACACCGGGGAGCTGTTTTTT. As protein: CASSLEWMTVANTGELFF.

This clonotype was recorded many times. This chain joins TRBV29-1 and TRBJ2-1, with no clear D. The CDR3 consists of 12 residues. The V end lost 4 bases, the J end lost 8 bases, and 12 bases lay between the germline ends. Germline V gene sequence: CDR1 SQVTM, CDR2 ANQGSEA. The CDR3 loop is CSVAYYQDEQFF. CDR3 nucleotides: TGCAGCGTTGCGTATTATCAGGATGAGCAGTTCTTC.

This clonotype was seen at least ten times. The junction and the germline gene differ at one end; a read error may be behind it. The chain combines TRBV5-5 with TRBJ1-6; D gene uncertain. CDR1 SGHKS and CDR2 YYEKEE come from the germline V gene (reference sequence). This CDR3 comprises 14 residues. The CDR3 sequence is CASSQGGERSPLNF. Here the CDR3 DNA reads TGTGCCAGCAGTCAAGGCGGGGAGAGGTCACCCCTCAACTTT.

This clonotype came up many times. The rearrangement uses TRBV11-1 and TRBJ1-1, with a tentative D call TRBD1 (6 bases). From germline, CDR1 is SGHAT and CDR2 FQDESV (reference sequence). V was pared by 5 bases and J by 8 bases, with 24 bases between. CDR3 length: 16 residues. DNA for the CDR3: TGTGCCAGCAGCGACGCTGACAGGCGAATGGGGGGGGAAGCTTTCTTT. It specifies CASSDADRRMGGEAFF.

There are many counts of this clonotype. The chain has TRBV29-1 and TRBJ1-1, with D hard to call. Germline V gene lookup returns CDR1 SQVTM and CDR2 ANQGSEA. V was cut by 6 bases and J by 11 bases, with 22 bases left in between. The CDR3 contains 13 residues. The DNA of the CDR3 is TGCAGCGTACACCAGGCAGGTGGGTGGATCGCTTTCTTT. Residues: CSVHQAGGWIAFF.

At least ten counts were recorded for this clonotype. The genes are TRBV20-1 and TRBJ2-1, with 11 bases that match TRBD2. J gave up 7 bases and V 1 base, and 12 bases lay outside the gene matches. Germline CDR1 DFQATT, CDR2 SNEGSKA (reference sequence). CDR3 length: 17 amino acids. The CDR3 DNA is TGCAGTGCTAGAGTGGCTAGCGGGGGGTATTTGAGGAATGAGCAGTTCTTC. The encoded protein is CSARVASGGYLRNEQFF.

This clonotype was seen at least ten times. The CDR3 coding sequence is TGCAGTGCTAGTAGGGTAATGAACACTGAAGCTTTCTTT. It yields the protein CSASRVMNTEAFF. This rearrangement joins TRBV20-1 to TRBJ1-1; D gene uncertain. V lost 3 bases and J 0 bases, leaving 8 bases between the germline ends. Germline CDR1 DFQATT, CDR2 SNEGSKA (reference sequence). There are 13 residues in the CDR3.

J is TRBJ2-7 and V is TRBV10-3; no clear D. The germline V gene encodes CDR1 ENHRY and CDR2 SYGVKD. V was shortened by 5 bases and J by 2 bases, with 13 bases between the two germline ends. This CDR3 is built from 14 residues. The DNA of the CDR3 is TGTGCCATCAGTAAAGAAGTGATAGCCTACGAGCAGTACTTC. Translated, it gives CAISKEVIAYEQYF.

There are many counts of this clonotype. This rearrangement joins TRBV10-3 to TRBJ1-1, with unresolved D. The germline CDR1 and CDR2 sequences are ENHRY and SYGVKD. Trimming left V 5 bases short and J 4 bases short, with 14 bases between. The CDR3 consists of 14 residues. The CDR3 sequence: CAISPALGVTEAFF. In DNA form, the CDR3 reads TGTGCCATCAGTCCCGCCCTCGGCGTCACTGAAGCTTTCTTT.

V is TRBV12-3 or TRBV12-4 and J is TRBJ2-3, with 8 bases lining up with TRBD2. CDR3 length: 15 amino acids. After removal of 6 bases from V and 0 bases from J, the junction contained 5 bases not matched to a gene. The CDR3 region is CASSLRGASTDTQYF. CDR3 DNA sequence: TGTGCCAGCAGCTTGCGGGGGGCTAGCACAGATACGCAGTATTTT.

The chain is built from TRBV5-6 and TRBJ2-1; a weak D match, TRBD2 (5 bases). The length of the CDR3 is 18 residues. The V end lost 0 bases, the J end lost 0 bases, and 16 bases lay between the germline ends. Germline-derived CDR1 and CDR2 are SGHDT and YYEEEE. The CDR3, as DNA: TGTGCCAGCAGCTTGGTGGACGTAATGGGGAGCTCCTACAATGAGCAGTTCTTC. This gives the protein CASSLVDVMGSSYNEQFF.

Ten or more counts support this clonotype. The rearrangement uses TRBV5-1 and TRBJ1-2, with D tentatively TRBD1 (5 bases). V dropped 4 bases and J dropped 4 bases, with 23 bases sitting between them. This CDR3 comprises 17 residues. The germline CDR1 and CDR2 sequences are SGHRS and YFSETQ. The CDR3 bases are TGCGCCAGCAGCGCGGGCGGGGCGCAAAGATGGAGCTATGGCTACACCTTC. Residues: CASSAGGAQRWSYGYTF.